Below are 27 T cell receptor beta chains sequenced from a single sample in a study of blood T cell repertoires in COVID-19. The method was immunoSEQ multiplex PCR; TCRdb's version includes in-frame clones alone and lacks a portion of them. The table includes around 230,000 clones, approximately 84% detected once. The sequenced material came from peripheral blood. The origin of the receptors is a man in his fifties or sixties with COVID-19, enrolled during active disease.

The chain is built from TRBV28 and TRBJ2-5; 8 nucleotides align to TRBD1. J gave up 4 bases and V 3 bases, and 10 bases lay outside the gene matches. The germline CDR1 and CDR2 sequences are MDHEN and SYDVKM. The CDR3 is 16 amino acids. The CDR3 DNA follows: TGTGCCAGCAGTTTTCGGACAGGGAAGTGGGGAGAGACCCAGTACTTC. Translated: CASSFRTGKWGETQYF.

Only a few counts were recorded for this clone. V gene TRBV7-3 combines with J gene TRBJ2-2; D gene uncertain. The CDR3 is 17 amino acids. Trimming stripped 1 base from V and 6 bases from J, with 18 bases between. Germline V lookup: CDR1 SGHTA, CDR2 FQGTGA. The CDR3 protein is CASSLNGQAARSGELFF. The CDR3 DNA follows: TGTGCCAGCAGCTTAAATGGCCAGGCCGCGCGTTCCGGGGAGCTGTTTTTT.

This CDR3 reads CASSLRGLGTEAFF. The CDR3, as DNA: TGTGCCAGCAGCTTAAGGGGATTGGGCACTGAAGCTTTCTTT. The chain has TRBV7-9 and TRBJ1-1; D might be TRBD1 (5 bases). This CDR3 has 14 residues. The V and J ends lost 2 bases and 4 bases respectively, with 11 bases between them. Germline lookup yields CDR1 SEHNR and CDR2 FQNEAQ (reference sequence).

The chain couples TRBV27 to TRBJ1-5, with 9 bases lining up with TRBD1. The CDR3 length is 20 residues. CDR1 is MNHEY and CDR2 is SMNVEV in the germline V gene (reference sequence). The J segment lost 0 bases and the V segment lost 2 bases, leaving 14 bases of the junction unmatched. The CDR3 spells CASSLRGEDRGPLSNQPQHF. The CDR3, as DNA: TGTGCCAGCAGTTTACGGGGAGAGGACAGGGGACCTCTTAGCAATCAGCCCCAGCATTTT.

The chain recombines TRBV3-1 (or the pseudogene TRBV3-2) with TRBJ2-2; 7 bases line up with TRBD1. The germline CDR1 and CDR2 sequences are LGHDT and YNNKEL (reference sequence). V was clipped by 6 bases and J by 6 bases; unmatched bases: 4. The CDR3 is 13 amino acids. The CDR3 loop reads CASRNRGAGELFF. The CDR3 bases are TGTGCCAGCAGGAACAGGGGTGCCGGGGAGCTGTTTTTT.

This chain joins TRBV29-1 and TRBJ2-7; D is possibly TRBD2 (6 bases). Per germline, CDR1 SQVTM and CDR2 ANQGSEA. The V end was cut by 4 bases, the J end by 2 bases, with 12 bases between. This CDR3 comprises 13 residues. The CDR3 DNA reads TGCAGCGTTGGGGCTAGCGACACCTACGAGCAGTACTTC. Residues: CSVGASDTYEQYF.

This CDR3 reads CVRSCGYEQYF. In nucleotides, the CDR3 is TGTGTCAGAAGCTGCGGATACGAGCAGTACTTC. The V call is TRBV7-5, the J call TRBJ2-7; TRBD2 is the table's D call, not checked against the DNA. TRBV7-5 is reported as a pseudogene. CDR3 length: 11 residues.

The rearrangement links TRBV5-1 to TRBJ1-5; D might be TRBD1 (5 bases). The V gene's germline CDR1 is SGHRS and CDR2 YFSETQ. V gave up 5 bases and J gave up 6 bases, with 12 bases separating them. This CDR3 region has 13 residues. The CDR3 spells CASRLGVAQPQHF. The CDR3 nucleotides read TGCGCCAGCAGGCTAGGGGTAGCTCAGCCCCAGCATTTT.

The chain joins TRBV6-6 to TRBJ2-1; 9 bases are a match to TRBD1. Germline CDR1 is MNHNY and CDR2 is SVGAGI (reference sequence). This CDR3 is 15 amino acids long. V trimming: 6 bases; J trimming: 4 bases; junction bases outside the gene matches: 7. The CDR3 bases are TGTGCCAGCAGCGACGGACAGGGGTTTTACAATGAGCAGTTCTTC. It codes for CASSDGQGFYNEQFF.

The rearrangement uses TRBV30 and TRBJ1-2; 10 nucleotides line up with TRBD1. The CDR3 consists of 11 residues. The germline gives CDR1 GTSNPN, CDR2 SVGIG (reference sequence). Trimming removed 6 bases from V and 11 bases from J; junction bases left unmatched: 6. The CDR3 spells CACPGTGAYTF. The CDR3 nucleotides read TGTGCCTGCCCCGGGACAGGGGCTTACACCTTC. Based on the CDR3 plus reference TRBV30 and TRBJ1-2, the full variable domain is SQTIHQWPATLVQPVGSPLSLECTVEGTSNPNLYWYRQAAGRGLQLLFYSVGIGQISSEVPQNLSASRPQDRQFILSSKKLLLSDSGFYLCACPGTGAYTFGSGTRLTVV.

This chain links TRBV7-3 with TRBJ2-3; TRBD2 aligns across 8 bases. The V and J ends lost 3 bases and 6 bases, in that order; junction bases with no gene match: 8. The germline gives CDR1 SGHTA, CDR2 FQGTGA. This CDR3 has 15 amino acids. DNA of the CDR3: TGTGCCAGCAGCTTGGCGGGGGGCCAGGTCGATACGCAGTATTTT. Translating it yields CASSLAGGQVDTQYF.

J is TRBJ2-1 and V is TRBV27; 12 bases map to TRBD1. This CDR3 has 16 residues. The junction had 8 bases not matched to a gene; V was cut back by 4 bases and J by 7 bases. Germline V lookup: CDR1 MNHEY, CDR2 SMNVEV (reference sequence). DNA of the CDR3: TGTGCCAGCAGTTCCTCCCGGGACAGGGGGCGGAATGAGCAGTTCTTC. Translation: CASSSSRDRGRNEQFF.

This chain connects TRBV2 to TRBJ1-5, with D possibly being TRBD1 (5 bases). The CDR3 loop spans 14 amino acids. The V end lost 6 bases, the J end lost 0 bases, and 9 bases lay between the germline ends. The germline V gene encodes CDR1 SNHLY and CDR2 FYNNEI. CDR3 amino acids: CASSRQFSNQPQHF. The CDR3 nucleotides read TGTGCCAGCAGCCGACAGTTTAGCAATCAGCCCCAGCATTTT.

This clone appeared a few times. This chain's CDR3 is CASSGGQGPEAFF. Written as DNA, the CDR3 is TGTGCCAGCAGTGGGGGACAGGGACCTGAAGCTTTCTTT. The V call is TRBV2, the J call TRBJ1-1; 9 bases line up with TRBD1. The CDR3 contains 13 residues. V was clipped by 4 bases and J by 6 bases; unmatched bases: 3. Germline V gene lookup returns CDR1 SNHLY and CDR2 FYNNEI.

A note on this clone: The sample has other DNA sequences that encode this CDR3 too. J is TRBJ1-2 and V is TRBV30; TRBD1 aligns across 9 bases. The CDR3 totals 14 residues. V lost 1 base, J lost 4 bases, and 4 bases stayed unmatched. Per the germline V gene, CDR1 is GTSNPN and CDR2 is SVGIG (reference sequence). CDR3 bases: TGTGCCTGGAGTGGAACAGGGGGCAGCTATGGCTACACCTTC. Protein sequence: CAWSGTGGSYGYTF.

Here the CDR3 reads CASSLQGNTEAFF. Written as DNA, the CDR3 is TGTGCCAGCAGCCTACAGGGAAACACTGAAGCTTTCTTT. This sequence joins TRBV14 and TRBJ1-1, with D possibly being TRBD1 (6 bases). This CDR3 spans 13 amino acids. From germline, CDR1 is SGHDN and CDR2 FVKESK. V lost 4 bases to trimming and J lost 2 bases, with 8 bases between them.

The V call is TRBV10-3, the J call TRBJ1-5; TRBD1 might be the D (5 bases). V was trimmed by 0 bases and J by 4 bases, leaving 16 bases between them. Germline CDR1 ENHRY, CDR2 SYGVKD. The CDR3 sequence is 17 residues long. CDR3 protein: CAISESGGAGKNQPQHF. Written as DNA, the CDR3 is TGTGCCATCAGTGAGTCTGGTGGGGCAGGGAAAAATCAGCCCCAGCATTTT.

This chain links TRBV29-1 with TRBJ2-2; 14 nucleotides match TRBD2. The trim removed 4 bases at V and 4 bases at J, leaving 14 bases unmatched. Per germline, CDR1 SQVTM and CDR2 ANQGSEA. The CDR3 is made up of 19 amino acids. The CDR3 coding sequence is TGCAGCGTTGCCCGGACTAGCGGGAGGCCCTGGGGGGGCACCGGGGAGCTGTTTTTT. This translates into CSVARTSGRPWGGTGELFF.

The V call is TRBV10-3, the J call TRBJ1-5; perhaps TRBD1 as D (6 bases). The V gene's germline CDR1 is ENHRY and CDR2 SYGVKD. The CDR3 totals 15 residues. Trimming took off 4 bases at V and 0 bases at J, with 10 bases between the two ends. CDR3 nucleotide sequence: TGTGCCATCAGTGCGGACAGAGATAGCAATCAGCCCCAGCATTTT. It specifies CAISADRDSNQPQHF.

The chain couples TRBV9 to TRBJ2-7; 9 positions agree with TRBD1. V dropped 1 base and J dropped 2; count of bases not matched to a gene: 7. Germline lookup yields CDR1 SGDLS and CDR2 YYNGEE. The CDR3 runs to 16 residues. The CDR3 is CASSVNTGTGTYEQYF. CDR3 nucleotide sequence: TGTGCCAGCAGCGTAAATACCGGGACAGGGACCTACGAGCAGTACTTC.

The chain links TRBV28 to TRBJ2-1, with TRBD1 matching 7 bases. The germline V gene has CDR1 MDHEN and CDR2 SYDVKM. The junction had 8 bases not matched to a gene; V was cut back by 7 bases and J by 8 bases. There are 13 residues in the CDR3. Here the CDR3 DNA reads TGTGCCAGCACCCTGACAGGGACCCATGAGCAGTTCTTC. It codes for CASTLTGTHEQFF.

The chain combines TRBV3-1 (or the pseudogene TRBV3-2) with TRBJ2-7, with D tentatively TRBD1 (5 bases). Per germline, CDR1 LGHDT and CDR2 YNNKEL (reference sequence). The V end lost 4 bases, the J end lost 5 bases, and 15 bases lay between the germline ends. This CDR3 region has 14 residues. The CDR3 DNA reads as TGTGCCAGCAGCCTGACAGTTGGGTCGGACGAGCAGTACTTC. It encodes CASSLTVGSDEQYF.

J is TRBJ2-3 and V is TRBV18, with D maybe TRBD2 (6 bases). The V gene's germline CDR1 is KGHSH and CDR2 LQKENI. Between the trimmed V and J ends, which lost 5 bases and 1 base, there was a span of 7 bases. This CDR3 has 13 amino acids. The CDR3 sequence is CASSSGGTDTQYF. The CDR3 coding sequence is TGTGCCAGCTCATCGGGGGGCACAGATACGCAGTATTTT.

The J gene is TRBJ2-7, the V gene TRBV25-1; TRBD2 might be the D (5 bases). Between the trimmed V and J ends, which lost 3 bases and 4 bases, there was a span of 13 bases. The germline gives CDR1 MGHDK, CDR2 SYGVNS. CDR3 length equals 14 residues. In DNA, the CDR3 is TGTGCCAGCAGTGATGTTCTGACGGGATACGAGCAGTACTTC. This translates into CASSDVLTGYEQYF.

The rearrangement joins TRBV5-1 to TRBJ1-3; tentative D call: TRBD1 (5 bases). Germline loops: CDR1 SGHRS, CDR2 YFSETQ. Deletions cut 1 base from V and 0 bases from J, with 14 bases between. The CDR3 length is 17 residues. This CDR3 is CASSLTGVGPSGNTIYF. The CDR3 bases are TGCGCCAGCAGCTTGACGGGGGTGGGCCCCTCTGGAAACACCATATATTTT.

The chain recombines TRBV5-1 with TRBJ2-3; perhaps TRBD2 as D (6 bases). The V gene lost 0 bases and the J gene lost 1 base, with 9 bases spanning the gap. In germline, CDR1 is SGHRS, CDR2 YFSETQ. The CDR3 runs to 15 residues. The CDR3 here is CASSLATGGTDTQYF. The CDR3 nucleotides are TGCGCCAGCAGCTTGGCTACGGGGGGCACAGATACGCAGTATTTT.

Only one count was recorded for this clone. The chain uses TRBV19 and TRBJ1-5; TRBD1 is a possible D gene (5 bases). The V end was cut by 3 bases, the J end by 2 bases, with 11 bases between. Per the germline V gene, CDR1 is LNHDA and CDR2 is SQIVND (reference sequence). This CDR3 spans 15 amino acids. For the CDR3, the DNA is TGTGCCAGTAGTATCCAGGGCCGAGGCAATCAGCCCCAGCATTTT. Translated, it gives CASSIQGRGNQPQHF.